The next 2 T cell receptor beta chains were all read from a single sample in a study of chemoradiotherapy in HPV16-positive cancers. Clones were read by immunoSEQ multiplex PCR, and TCRdb kept only the in-frame ones, dropping some. The table lists about 7,900 clones, about 80% of them singletons. The specimen was taken from a patient who underwent chemoradiotherapy. The receptor set was obtained from a human donor with HPV-associated anogenital cancer.

The chain has TRBV18 and TRBJ2-2; the D is unclear. The germline V gene has CDR1 KGHSH and CDR2 LQKENI. Trimming left V 2 bases short and J 1 base short, with 11 bases between. The CDR3 is 16 amino acids. CDR3 amino acids: CASSPEVPGNTGELFF. CDR3 bases: TGTGCCAGCTCACCAGAGGTGCCAGGGAACACCGGGGAGCTGTTTTTT.

The chain uses TRBV21-1 and TRBJ1-4; the table's D call of TRBD1 was not tested on the DNA. TRBV21-1 represents a pseudogene. This CDR3 spans 20 amino acids. CDR3 protein: CASSKEGGRTGWGRMEKLFF. CDR3 DNA: TGTGCCAGCAGCAAAGAAGGGGGAAGGACAGGGTGGGGGAGAATGGAAAAACTGTTTTTT.